This T cell receptor beta chain was profiled in a study of cytomegalovirus exposure and HLA in healthy donors. In regard to this clone: Its cognate antigen is unknown.

Regarding the study as a whole: Association of a missense DCLRE1C variant with TCR beta V- and J-gene trimming was reported in a later analysis.

It was with 60 Vbeta and 13 Jbeta primers that the PCR ran. Profiled with immunoSEQ multiplex PCR; TCRdb holds only in-frame clones, not every one. The table includes 90,000 to 120,000 clones, roughly 80% detected once. Germline-derived CDR1 and CDR2 are SNHLY and FYNNEI. The V gene end was trimmed by 7 bases and the J gene end by 1 base; junction bases not matched to a gene: 6. CDR3 size: 15 residues. This receptor was taken from a man aged 25-40 years in good health and CMV-seropositive. The rearrangement links TRBV2 to TRBJ1-5; the match to TRBD1 covers 8 bases. Sequencing was done on a sample of PBMCs. This CDR3 is CASNQGARSNQPQHF. CDR3 coding DNA: TGTGCCAGCAACCAGGGGGCGAGGAGCAATCAGCCCCAGCATTTT.